This is a list of T cell receptor beta chains from one sample in a study of blood T cell repertoires in COVID-19. Generated by immunoSEQ multiplex PCR, the TCRdb table keeps only in-frame clones and is missing some. The table has some 300,000 clones, approximately 80% seen once. What was sequenced was peripheral blood. The origin of the receptors is a woman aged 50 to 65 with active or convalescent COVID-19. Both conserved end residues are part of each CDR3. Expanded clones are given a class, and other clones once, few, many or no size at all.

>TRBJ1-5|-|TRBV18
CASSVQGFDNQPQHF
>TRBJ2-3|-|TRBV5-1
CASSLDRGFRSDTQYF
>TRBJ2-2|-|TRBV6-5
CASSFSGTGLTGELFF
>TRBJ2-5|-|TRBV28
CASSSKGLAARETQYF
>TRBJ2-1|-|TRBV20-1
CSASRAGDLNEQFF
>TRBJ1-1|-|TRBV6-6
CASSNPRGSEAFF
>TRBJ1-4|-|TRBV7-9
CASSPRGGSNEKLFF
>TRBJ2-7|-|TRBV28
CASSPPGDEQYF
>TRBJ1-1|-|TRBV6-4
CASSGTGGRAFF
>TRBJ2-7|-|TRBV19
CASSIGVGGEQYF
>TRBJ2-1|-|TRBV10-3
CAISGTSGINNEQFF
>TRBJ2-2|-|TRBV10-2
CASRRGLNTGELFF
>TRBJ1-6|-|TRBV5-5
CASSLGGGRSPLHF
>TRBJ2-1|-|TRBV7-6
CASGVAGGVSIYEQFF
>TRBJ2-1|-|TRBV29-1
CSEDFFSEQFF
>TRBJ1-2|-|TRBV30
CAWSVGFGTSDGYTF
>TRBJ2-1|-|TRBV2
CASSDVSGIWNEQFF
>TRBJ1-2|-|TRBV3-1/TRBV3-2
CASSTGTGVTGYTF
>TRBJ2-3|once|TRBV6-5
CASSRDREDTQYF
>TRBJ2-7|-|TRBV10-3
CAISESSGPYEQYF
>TRBJ2-7|-|TRBV23-1
CASTTPSAVTSYEQYF
>TRBJ2-5|-|TRBV6-5
CASWTGLAGAETQYF